This TCR beta chain emerged from a study of vaccination and CD4 T cells after COVID-19. Treatment noted: roughly 10-day PBMC culture with coronavirus spike peptide pools or control peptides (ViraFEST assay). CD4+ T lymphocytes from the unexposed donor were collected before the COVID-19 pandemic (2011-2018). Peptide pools at 7.5 to 10 ug/ml, together with around 10 IU/ml IL-2, were added to cultures of some 1.9 million PBMCs per well. Isolation of CD4+ T cells by negative selection took place after more than 9 days of culture. V lost 10 bases, J lost 2 bases, and 17 bases lay in between. Germline assignment: CDR1 MDHEN and CDR2 SYDVKM. There are 14 residues in the CDR3. A note on this clonotype: Its antigen is currently unknown.

Sequencing of the DNA from cultured CD4+ T cells was carried out with the Oncomine TCR Beta short-read assay. TCRdb reprocessed the PCR reads via MiXCR and lists one record per CDR3 protein. There are 9,000 to 10,000 distinct CDR3 sequences in the sample; around 50% occur only once, and less than 30% lies in the top ten. The rearrangement uses TRBV28 and TRBJ1-1; the D is unclear. This clonotype was obtained from a human donor in good health. The material sequenced was CD4+ T cells from blood, cultured in vitro. CDR3 bases: TGTGCCACCCTAACATCCGACGTTAACACTGAAGCTTTCTTT. It encodes CATLTSDVNTEAFF.